The 17 T cell receptor beta chains below were found in one sample sequenced in a study of shared clonotypes between healthy human individuals. This table comes from immunoSEQ multiplex PCR, and its TCRdb copy is limited to in-frame clones, with some not included. The data contain over 850,000 clones, approximately 78% of them singletons. Sequencing was done on a sample of memory CD4+ T cells from PBMCs. Subset in this sample: CD45RA-negative fraction. The receptors shown here come from a man aged 18 to 29 in good health. Some clones in this sample may be carry-over from other donors' samples.

The chain links TRBV18 to TRBJ1-5; TRBD1 might be the D (5 bases). Germline values: CDR1 KGHSH, CDR2 LQKENI. The CDR3 has 15 residues. Trimming removed 6 bases from V and 0 bases from J, with 12 bases in between. The CDR3 region has the DNA TGTGCCAGCTCTATGACAGATTATAGCAATCAGCCCCAGCATTTT. Translation gives CASSMTDYSNQPQHF.

The chain uses TRBV9 and TRBJ2-1; 11 nucleotides align to TRBD2. The CDR3 has 16 residues. V lost 3 bases to trimming and J lost 3 bases; unmatched junction nucleotides: 5. Germline V gene sequence: CDR1 SGDLS, CDR2 YYNGEE. The CDR3 is CASSDVAGGSYNEQFF. The CDR3 DNA reads as TGTGCCAGCAGCGACGTAGCGGGAGGGAGCTACAATGAGCAGTTCTTC.

The chain has TRBV6-6 and TRBJ1-1; maybe TRBD1 (6 bases). With 6 bases removed from V and 2 bases from J, the gap between germline ends came to 13 bases. Germline V lookup: CDR1 MNHNY, CDR2 SVGAGI (reference sequence). This CDR3 is 14 amino acids long. Here the CDR3 reads CASRIPGHNTEAFF. The CDR3 region has the DNA TGTGCCAGCAGAATACCGGGACACAACACTGAAGCTTTCTTT.

This clone was observed a few times. J is TRBJ2-1 and V is TRBV2, with D unresolved. In germline, CDR1 is SNHLY, CDR2 FYNNEI. This CDR3 has 12 amino acids. Trimming stripped 1 base from V and 11 bases from J, with 9 bases between. DNA of the CDR3: TGTGCCAGCAGTGAAGACATAACCCAGCAGTTCTTC. Residues: CASSEDITQQFF. The whole variable domain, remainder taken from reference TRBV2 and TRBJ2-1, is EPEVTQTPSHQVTQMGQEVILRCVPISNHLYFYWYRQILGQKVEFLVSFYNNEISEKSEIFDDQFSVERPDGSNFTLKIRSTKLEDSAMYFCASSEDITQQFFGPGTRLTVL.

The V and J genes are TRBV18 and TRBJ1-2, with a weak D call TRBD1 (5 bases). CDR3 length: 15 amino acids. Germline CDR1 and CDR2: KGHSH and LQKENI. The ends were cut back, 2 bases at V and 0 bases at J, with 10 bases in the middle. The CDR3 is CASSPTRGANYGYTF. CDR3 nucleotides: TGTGCCAGCTCACCAACTAGAGGGGCTAACTATGGCTACACCTTC.

This chain joins TRBV11-3 and TRBJ2-5; 10 positions match TRBD1. The V segment lost 1 base and the J segment 2 bases; nucleotides outside the gene matches: 13. The CDR3 length is 19 residues. Germline V gene lookup returns CDR1 SGHNT and CDR2 YENEEA. The CDR3 DNA follows: TGTGCCAGCAGCTTAGGAGGGACAGGGGCGTTCTACACTCAAGAGACCCAGTACTTC. Its translation: CASSLGGTGAFYTQETQYF.

Ten or more counts support this clone. The sample carries other DNA sequences with the same CDR3. V gene TRBV15 combines with J gene TRBJ1-2; D unclear. In germline, CDR1 is LNHNV, CDR2 YYDKDF (reference sequence). Trimming cost V 0 bases and J 4 bases, with 3 bases left between them. The CDR3 totals 12 residues. This chain's CDR3 is CATSREGYGYTF. CDR3 bases: TGTGCCACCAGCAGAGAAGGCTATGGCTACACCTTC.

The rearrangement links TRBV15 to TRBJ2-7, with D possibly called TRBD1 or TRBD2 (5 bases each). V lost 2 bases and J 0 bases, leaving 11 bases between the germline ends. CDR1 is LNHNV, CDR2 YYDKDF, per germline (reference sequence). This CDR3 is 15 amino acids long. The DNA for the CDR3 is TGTGCCACCAGCAGATCGGGGCAGCCCTCCTACGAGCAGTACTTC. Translating gives CATSRSGQPSYEQYF.

The gene calls are TRBV10-3 and TRBJ1-2, with no clear D. The V gene's germline CDR1 is ENHRY and CDR2 SYGVKD. Trimming left V 0 bases short and J 6 bases short, with 5 bases between. The CDR3 extends over 12 amino acids. Here the CDR3 reads CAISESKNGYTF. The CDR3 region has the DNA TGTGCCATCAGTGAGTCAAAGAATGGCTACACCTTC.

The V gene is TRBV29-1, the J gene TRBJ2-5; D is uncertain. Trimming pared 6 bases from V and 7 bases from J, leaving 9 bases between. CDR3 length: 10 amino acids. Germline-derived CDR1 and CDR2 are SQVTM and ANQGSEA. CDR3: CSVTLGTQYF. The CDR3, as DNA: TGCAGCGTCACCCTTGGGACCCAGTACTTC.

CDR3 DNA sequence: TGTGCCAGCAGTCCCCCGGCGCGACGCACGGGGGGCTACGAGCAGTACTTC. This translates into CASSPPARRTGGYEQYF. The chain is built from TRBV28 and TRBJ2-7, with 7 bases lining up with TRBD2. The ends lost 5 bases at V and 3 bases at J; junction bases unmatched: 16. The CDR3 is 17 residues long. CDR1 and CDR2 (germline): MDHEN, SYDVKM.

DNA of the CDR3: TGTGCCAGTAGTAACAGAGGAGGAGTTCAGCCCCAGCATTTT. Its translation: CASSNRGGVQPQHF. The gene calls are TRBV19 and TRBJ1-5; no clear D. V lost 4 bases to trimming and J lost 6 bases, with 13 bases between them. Germline V gives CDR1 LNHDA, CDR2 SQIVND (reference sequence). This CDR3 region has 14 residues.

V is TRBV18 and J is TRBJ2-1; 9 positions agree with TRBD1. This CDR3 is 14 amino acids long. Germline V CDR1 and CDR2: KGHSH, LQKENI. V was clipped by 10 bases and J by 2 bases; unmatched bases: 6. The CDR3 spells CATMGQGAYNEQFF. As DNA, the CDR3 is TGTGCCACCATGGGACAGGGCGCCTACAATGAGCAGTTCTTC.

The V call is TRBV9, the J call TRBJ1-2; D might be TRBD1 (5 bases). This CDR3 region has 17 residues. Germline V CDR1 and CDR2: SGDLS, YYNGEE. V lost 3 bases to trimming and J lost 0 bases, with 18 bases between them. CDR3 in DNA: TGTGCCAGCAGCGATCTCCTGGGCAGGGAGGCTAACTATGGCTACACCTTC. Amino acids: CASSDLLGREANYGYTF.

The chain combines TRBV29-1 with TRBJ2-3; 7 nucleotides agree with TRBD2. After removal of 4 bases from V and 3 bases from J, the junction contained 7 bases not matched to a gene. CDR1 is SQVTM, CDR2 ANQGSEA, per germline. The CDR3 runs 14 residues. In DNA form, the CDR3 reads TGCAGCGTTGTGGGAGGGAGGGTAACAGATACGCAGTATTTT. Translated, it gives CSVVGGRVTDTQYF.

The gene calls are TRBV30 and TRBJ1-5; D unresolved. Trimming took 5 bases from V and 5 from J, leaving 19 bases between them. From germline, CDR1 is GTSNPN and CDR2 SVGIG (reference sequence). This CDR3 has 15 residues. CDR3 sequence (DNA): TGTGCCTGGGGGAAAGGGCTAGCTTTTGATCAGCCCCAGCATTTT. Amino acids: CAWGKGLAFDQPQHF.

The rearrangement joins TRBV5-1 to TRBJ1-2; D is uncertain. Germline V gene data show CDR1 as SGHRS and CDR2 as YFSETQ. V was clipped by 4 bases and J by 4 bases, with 17 bases between them. This CDR3 spans 15 amino acids. CDR3 residues: CASSPGAPDLYGYTF. The CDR3 DNA sequence: TGCGCCAGCAGCCCGGGAGCGCCCGACCTCTATGGCTACACCTTC.